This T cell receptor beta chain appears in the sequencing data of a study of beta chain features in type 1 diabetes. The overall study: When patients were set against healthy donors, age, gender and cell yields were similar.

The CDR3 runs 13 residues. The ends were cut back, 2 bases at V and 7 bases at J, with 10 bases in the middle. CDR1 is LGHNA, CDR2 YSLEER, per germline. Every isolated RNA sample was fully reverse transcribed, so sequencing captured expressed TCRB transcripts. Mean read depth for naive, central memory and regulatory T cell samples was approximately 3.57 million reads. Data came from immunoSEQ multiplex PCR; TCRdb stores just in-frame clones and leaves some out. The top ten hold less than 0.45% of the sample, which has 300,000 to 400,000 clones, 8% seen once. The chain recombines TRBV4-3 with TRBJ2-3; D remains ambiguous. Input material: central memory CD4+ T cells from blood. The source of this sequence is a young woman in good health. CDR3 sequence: CASSQTRRNTQYF. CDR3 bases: TGCGCCAGCAGCCAAACCCGACGGAATACGCAGTATTTT.